This T cell receptor (beta chain) was recovered during a study of blood T cell repertoires in COVID-19. V was pared by 3 bases and J by 2 bases, with 12 bases between. The CDR3 spans 14 residues. Germline-derived CDR1 and CDR2 are SGHRS and YFSETQ. Produced via immunoSEQ multiplex PCR; TCRdb's table is partial and in-frame only. The table has about 55,000 clones, 90% seen once. This sequence originates from a man between 35 and 55 years old with acute or convalescent COVID-19. The sequencing input was peripheral blood. This sequence joins TRBV5-1 and TRBJ2-7, with D perhaps matching TRBD1 (6 bases). The CDR3 here is CASSYRDTTYEQYF. Here the CDR3 DNA reads TGCGCCAGCAGCTACCGGGACACAACCTACGAGCAGTACTTC.